Listed here are 15 T cell receptor beta chains from one sample, sequenced in a study of multiple sclerosis patients with progressive multifocal leukoencephalopathy. Some clones are missing from TCRdb's copy, which holds only in-frame ones; the method was immunoSEQ multiplex PCR. The table lists tens of thousands of clones, 85% to 90% of them singletons, with around 12% in the top ten. Time point in this sample: time of PML onset. Material: PBMCs, obtained from a patient treated with natalizumab. These receptors were taken from a woman in her 30s with progressive multifocal leukoencephalopathy.

The count of this clone is one. The chain recombines TRBV7-2 with TRBJ2-7; TRBD2 matches 8 bases. The CDR3 totals 14 residues. CDR1 and CDR2 (germline): SGHTA, FQGNSA. V dropped 6 bases and J dropped 0; count of bases not matched to a gene: 4. CDR3 in amino acids: CASSSGTSSYEQYF. The DNA of the CDR3 is TGTGCCAGCAGTAGCGGGACGAGCTCCTACGAGCAGTACTTC.

The CDR3 nucleotides are TGTGCCAGCAGCCGACGACAGGGGAGCTCCTACAATGAGCAGTTCTTC. It codes for CASSRRQGSSYNEQFF. The rearrangement links TRBV11-3 to TRBJ2-1, with 8 nucleotides matching TRBD1. This CDR3 has 16 residues. Germline V gene data show CDR1 as SGHNT and CDR2 as YENEEA. Trimming took 5 bases from V and 0 from J; bases not matched to a gene: 6.

V is TRBV5-4 and J is TRBJ2-2, with 8 bases matching TRBD1. Per germline, CDR1 SGHNT and CDR2 YYREEE (reference sequence). V lost 0 bases and J lost 7; bases outside the gene matches: 5. The CDR3 sequence is 15 residues long. The CDR3 region is CASSLGQGAIGELFF. For the CDR3, the DNA is TGTGCCAGCAGCTTGGGTCAGGGGGCTATCGGGGAGCTGTTTTTT.

The genes are TRBV5-1 and TRBJ2-2, with TRBD2 identical over 7 bases. Germline V CDR1 and CDR2: SGHRS, YFSETQ. This CDR3 spans 15 amino acids. J gave up 5 bases and V 3 bases, and 7 bases lay outside the gene matches. CDR3 amino acids: CASSSERDFTGELFF. The CDR3 DNA sequence: TGCGCCAGCAGCTCAGAGCGGGACTTTACCGGGGAGCTGTTTTTT.

This chain connects TRBV6-5 to TRBJ1-1; no reliable D call. The CDR3 runs to 13 residues. Trimming cost V 0 bases and J 2 bases, with 4 bases left between them. Germline V lookup: CDR1 MNHEY, CDR2 SVGAGI. The chain's CDR3 is CASSYSVNTEAFF. The DNA for the CDR3 is TGTGCCAGCAGTTACTCCGTTAACACTGAAGCTTTCTTT.

This sequence joins TRBV10-2 and TRBJ1-5; 10 bases are shared with TRBD1. CDR3 length equals 14 residues. CDR1 and CDR2 (germline): WSHSY, SAAADI. The V gene end was trimmed by 10 bases and the J gene end by 7 bases; junction bases not matched to a gene: 10. CDR3 protein: CATSGQGPNQPQHF. The CDR3 coding sequence is TGCGCCACCTCGGGACAGGGGCCCAACCAGCCCCAGCATTTT.

The chain has TRBV5-1 and TRBJ1-6, with D possibly being TRBD1 (6 bases). The germline V gene encodes CDR1 SGHRS and CDR2 YFSETQ. V was pared by 0 bases and J by 9 bases, with 22 bases between. The CDR3 has 18 amino acids. The CDR3 protein is CASSLAPSGGGIVSPLHF. The DNA for the CDR3 is TGCGCCAGCAGCTTGGCCCCGTCCGGGGGCGGAATAGTTTCACCCCTCCACTTT. Based on the CDR3 plus reference TRBV5-1 and TRBJ1-6, the full variable domain is KAGVTQTPRYLIKTRGQQVTLSCSPISGHRSVSWYQQTPGQGLQFLFEYFSETQRNKGNFPGRFSGRQFSNSRSEMNVSTLELGDSALYLCASSLAPSGGGIVSPLHFGNGTRLTVT.

V is TRBV28 and J is TRBJ2-2, with 7 bases lining up with TRBD1. Germline values: CDR1 MDHEN, CDR2 SYDVKM. This CDR3 region has 15 residues. Trimming at V came to 5 bases and at J to 6 bases, leaving 9 bases not matched to a gene. CDR3 in DNA: TGTGCCAGCAGTCCCCCCGACAGGGCGGCCGGGGAGCTGTTTTTT. Protein product: CASSPPDRAAGELFF.

The genes are TRBV23-1 and TRBJ2-5, with D tentatively TRBD1 (6 bases). TRBV23-1 carries the ORF label, with uncertain function. This CDR3 region has 19 residues. Between the trimmed V and J ends, which lost 1 base and 2 bases, there was a span of 23 bases. In nucleotides, the CDR3 is TGCGCCAGCAGTCAATTCCGACAGGAGGAACGCAAGGCACAAGAGACCCAGTACTTC. Translating it yields CASSQFRQEERKAQETQYF.

This clone is a singleton in its sample. The V gene is TRBV30, the J gene TRBJ2-2; D remains ambiguous. V lost 2 bases and J lost 1, with 11 bases in between. This CDR3 has 15 amino acids. Germline V gives CDR1 GTSNPN, CDR2 SVGIG (reference sequence). CDR3 coding DNA: TGTGCCTGGAGTCCAAAAGGCGGGAACACCGGGGAGCTGTTTTTT. Translated, it gives CAWSPKGGNTGELFF.

V and J are TRBV11-2 and TRBJ1-1; the D gene is possibly TRBD1 (6 bases). The CDR3 loop spans 13 amino acids. Between the trimmed V and J ends, which lost 4 bases and 1 base, there was a span of 7 bases. CDR1 is SGHAT and CDR2 is FQNNGV in the germline V gene. The DNA for the CDR3 is TGTGCCAGCAGCTCGGACAGGAACACTGAAGCTTTCTTT. Its protein is CASSSDRNTEAFF.

This clone appeared a single time. V is TRBV27 and J is TRBJ1-1, with 7 bases aligning to TRBD1. This CDR3 spans 16 amino acids. V dropped 4 bases and J dropped 4; count of bases not matched to a gene: 12. Germline V gives CDR1 MNHEY, CDR2 SMNVEV (reference sequence). The CDR3 protein is CASSSSTGRVVTEAFF. The CDR3 nucleotides are TGTGCCAGCAGTTCCTCGACAGGGAGGGTGGTCACTGAAGCTTTCTTT.

The chain links TRBV2 to TRBJ2-3, with 7 bases fitting TRBD2. After removal of 3 bases from V and 3 bases from J, the junction contained 6 bases not matched to a gene. CDR1 and CDR2 from the germline V gene are SNHLY and FYNNEI. The CDR3 extends over 15 amino acids. CDR3 residues: CASSDGGGQTDTQYF. CDR3 nucleotide sequence: TGTGCCAGCAGTGATGGGGGGGGTCAAACAGATACGCAGTATTTT.

This clone was seen only a few times. This rearrangement joins TRBV6-5 to TRBJ1-3, with 9 bases that match TRBD1. From germline, CDR1 is MNHEY and CDR2 SVGAGI. The CDR3 spans 13 residues. With 5 bases clipped from V and 9 bases from J, the junction kept 5 bases outside the gene matches. CDR3 sequence reads: CASSGQGRGTIYF. CDR3 bases: TGTGCCAGCAGTGGACAGGGGAGGGGCACCATATATTTT.

The chain's CDR3 is CASTGTAQETQYF. The DNA of the CDR3 is TGTGCCAGCACCGGGACAGCCCAAGAGACCCAGTACTTC. This chain uses TRBV2 with TRBJ2-5; 7 bases are a match to TRBD1. CDR3 length: 13 amino acids. Per the germline V gene, CDR1 is SNHLY and CDR2 is FYNNEI. Germline trimming cut 7 bases from V and 1 base from J; bases unmatched to any gene: 3.